The 19 T cell receptor beta chains listed next were all sequenced from one sample in a study of T cell changes during pregnancy in multiple sclerosis. The assay was immunoSEQ multiplex PCR, and TCRdb's table has in-frame clones only and misses some. The sample contains 47,000 or so clones, approximately 90% of which appear only once. This specimen was peripheral blood, taken in the first trimester of pregnancy. The source is a female donor with multiple sclerosis, enrolled in a pregnancy study.

CDR3 DNA sequence: TGTGCCAGCAGCTTTGCCCACAGGGCCAGATTAAAGAATCAGCCCCAGCATTTT. Its protein is CASSFAHRARLKNQPQHF. The chain joins TRBV28 to TRBJ1-5; D may be TRBD1 (6 bases). The CDR3 is 18 residues long. V lost 6 bases to trimming and J lost 4 bases, with 25 bases between them. In germline, CDR1 is MDHEN, CDR2 SYDVKM.

The chain uses TRBV27 and TRBJ2-7, with TRBD2 matching 10 bases. The ends lost 5 bases at V and 2 bases at J; junction bases unmatched: 15. CDR1 and CDR2 (germline): MNHEY, SMNVEV (reference sequence). There are 18 residues in the CDR3. The CDR3 nucleotides are TGTGCCAGCAGTCCCCTCGGGGCCCTAGCGGGGGATCCCTACGAGCAGTACTTC. Translation gives CASSPLGALAGDPYEQYF.

The rearrangement uses TRBV2 and TRBJ2-1; 9 bases are shared with TRBD2. This CDR3 is 15 amino acids long. The germline gives CDR1 SNHLY, CDR2 FYNNEI. With V trimmed by 4 bases and J by 4 bases, 5 bases remained unmatched. This chain's CDR3 is CASSGGLAGYNEQFF. CDR3 in DNA: TGTGCCAGCAGTGGGGGTCTAGCGGGATACAATGAGCAGTTCTTC.

J is TRBJ1-2 and V is TRBV9; 7 bases are shared with TRBD1. V shed 0 bases, J shed 0 bases, and the junction held 5 bases outside the gene matches. This CDR3 contains 16 residues. Germline CDR1 is SGDLS and CDR2 is YYNGEE. This CDR3 is CASSVVAGGPNYGYTF. CDR3 DNA: TGTGCCAGCAGCGTAGTGGCAGGGGGGCCTAACTATGGCTACACCTTC.

This clone showed up just a few times. The gene calls are TRBV5-1 and TRBJ1-2, with 7 positions matching TRBD1. V lost 1 base and J lost 3; bases outside the gene matches: 0. Germline CDR1 and CDR2: SGHRS and YFSETQ. The CDR3 loop spans 13 amino acids. The CDR3 nucleotides read TGCGCCAGCAGCTTGACAGGGGACTATGGCTACACCTTC. It translates to CASSLTGDYGYTF.

The CDR3 bases are TGTGCCAGCAGCCAAGATCTCTCGCAGAGGACTGAAGCTTTCTTT. Encoded protein: CASSQDLSQRTEAFF. The chain employs TRBV4-2 and TRBJ1-1; no reliable D call. CDR3 length: 15 amino acids. Trimming cost V 0 bases and J 5 bases, with 13 bases left between them. Germline V gene lookup returns CDR1 LGHNA and CDR2 YNFKEQ.

V gene TRBV6-5 combines with J gene TRBJ2-1; maybe TRBD1 (5 bases). The CDR3 is 15 residues long. Germline CDR1 MNHEY, CDR2 SVGAGI. V gave up 8 bases and J gave up 1 base, with 15 bases separating them. CDR3 DNA: TGTGCCAGCGGAAAAGACAGTGATTCCTACAATGAGCAGTTCTTC. Its translation is CASGKDSDSYNEQFF.

This rearrangement joins TRBV6-1 to TRBJ1-4; 9 positions agree with TRBD1. The J segment lost 4 bases and the V segment lost 7 bases, leaving 4 bases of the junction unmatched. The CDR3 consists of 14 residues. CDR1 and CDR2 from the germline V gene are MNHNS and SASEGT. CDR3 sequence (DNA): TGTGCCAGCACGGACAGGGGATTTAATGAAAAACTGTTTTTT. This encodes CASTDRGFNEKLFF.

The chain employs TRBV4-3 and TRBJ1-2, with D possibly TRBD1 on 5 matching bases. V was pared by 0 bases and J by 6 bases, with 8 bases between. Germline lookup yields CDR1 LGHNA and CDR2 YSLEER. The CDR3 covers 13 residues. Here the CDR3 reads CASSQEPGDGYTF. In DNA, the CDR3 is TGCGCCAGCAGCCAAGAACCGGGGGATGGCTACACCTTC.

This clone was detected only once. This chain connects TRBV11-2 to TRBJ2-7; D not certain. The CDR3 sequence is 13 residues long. The ends were cut back, 0 bases at V and 3 bases at J, with 6 bases in the middle. CDR1 SGHAT and CDR2 FQNNGV come from the germline V gene. CDR3 nucleotide sequence: TGTGCCAGCAGCTTAGAGCAGGTCTACGAGCAGTACTTC. It is translated as CASSLEQVYEQYF.

The chain couples TRBV9 to TRBJ2-3, with D unresolved. V dropped 0 bases and J dropped 2 bases, with 4 bases sitting between them. Germline V CDR1 and CDR2: SGDLS, YYNGEE. The CDR3 consists of 13 residues. The DNA of the CDR3 is TGTGCCAGCAGCGTAGAGCCCACAGATACGCAGTATTTT. Protein sequence: CASSVEPTDTQYF.

This clone was picked up a small number of times. This chain joins TRBV5-5 and TRBJ1-6, with a possible D match to TRBD1 (5 bases). Trimming left V 3 bases short and J 9 bases short, with 19 bases between. CDR3 length: 16 amino acids. CDR1 and CDR2 from the germline V gene are SGHKS and YYEKEE (reference sequence). This CDR3 reads CASSSGRGMVSSPLHF. DNA for the CDR3: TGTGCCAGCAGCTCAGGAAGGGGAATGGTCTCTTCACCCCTCCACTTT.

With regard to this clone: Other DNA sequences in this sample translate to the same CDR3. V and J are TRBV29-1 and TRBJ2-7; TRBD1 aligns across 8 bases. The V segment lost 7 bases and the J segment 0 bases; nucleotides outside the gene matches: 5. CDR3 length: 13 residues. CDR1 SQVTM and CDR2 ANQGSEA come from the germline V gene. The CDR3 loop is CSAGQGSSYEQYF. CDR3 DNA sequence: TGCAGCGCCGGACAGGGAAGCTCCTACGAGCAGTACTTC.

J is TRBJ2-3 and V is TRBV21-1; the table names TRBD2, a call not compared with the DNA. TRBV21-1 is recorded as a pseudogene. CDR3 size: 14 residues. The CDR3 DNA is TGTGCCAGCAGCAAGCGGGGGTCCACAGATACGCAGTATTTT. It translates to CASSKRGSTDTQYF.

The chain recombines TRBV7-8 with TRBJ2-7; possible D gene TRBD2, 5 bases. Per germline, CDR1 SGHVS and CDR2 FQNEAQ. Between the trimmed V and J ends, which lost 1 base and 2 bases, there was a span of 9 bases. The CDR3 is 14 amino acids. The CDR3 DNA reads TGTGCCAGCAGCTTAGGCGGTAGCGCCTACGAGCAGTACTTC. Protein: CASSLGGSAYEQYF.

The rearrangement uses TRBV6-1 and TRBJ2-7, with D possibly TRBD2 on 6 matching bases. The CDR3 spans 15 residues. Trimming pared 6 bases from V and 2 bases from J, leaving 17 bases between. The germline V gene has CDR1 MNHNS and CDR2 SASEGT. The CDR3 sequence is CASREGPHTPYEQYF. Here the CDR3 DNA reads TGTGCCAGCAGGGAGGGTCCCCATACCCCCTACGAGCAGTACTTC.

V and J are TRBV6-6 and TRBJ2-5, with 7 bases fitting TRBD1. This CDR3 comprises 13 residues. In germline, CDR1 is MNHNY, CDR2 SVGAGI (reference sequence). Germline trimming cut 7 bases from V and 2 bases from J; bases unmatched to any gene: 4. The CDR3 loop reads CASTRTGQETQYF. In nucleotides, the CDR3 is TGTGCCAGCACTAGGACAGGACAAGAGACCCAGTACTTC.

V is TRBV6-5 and J is TRBJ1-2; TRBD1 is a possible D gene (5 bases). The CDR3 loop spans 13 amino acids. V dropped 5 bases and J dropped 8 bases, with 15 bases sitting between them. Germline values: CDR1 MNHEY, CDR2 SVGAGI. In nucleotides, the CDR3 is TGTGCCAGCAGTGTATTCGGGGGTGGGGGCTACACCTTC. Translating it yields CASSVFGGGGYTF.

The chain employs TRBV30 and TRBJ1-5; D uncertain. Per the germline V gene, CDR1 is GTSNPN and CDR2 is SVGIG (reference sequence). V was pared by 5 bases and J by 4 bases, with 15 bases between. The CDR3 sequence is 14 residues long. The CDR3 bases are TGTGCCTGGGCCGGGGAATCTAGTAATCAGCCCCAGCATTTT. This translates into CAWAGESSNQPQHF.